These 20 T cell receptor beta chains share one sample of origin, sequenced in a study of blood T cells in healthy people across ages. The authors ran a second PCR of about 6 to 11 cycles using a sample-barcoded 5' primer and a J-beta primer mix. A single record per CDR3 protein comes from TCRdb applying MiXCR to the 5' RACE reads. The data contain some 1.5 million distinct CDR3 sequences, roughly 27% of them singletons. The sample was blood. These receptors were collected from a woman aged 25 to 45 in good health.

V gene TRBV28 combines with J gene TRBJ2-5; 8 bases line up with TRBD2. The junction had 18 bases not matched to a gene; V was cut back by 7 bases and J by 11 bases. This CDR3 is built from 15 residues. The germline gives CDR1 MDHEN, CDR2 SYDVKM. CDR3 protein: CASTAVLAGSNEQYF. In nucleotides, the CDR3 is TGTGCCAGCACCGCGGTTTTAGCGGGGAGCAATGAGCAGTACTTC.

This clonotype was observed a few times. V and J are TRBV6-5 and TRBJ1-5, with D hard to call. Germline CDR1 and CDR2: MNHEY and SVGAGI. The CDR3 extends over 16 amino acids. Trimming shortened V by 4 bases and J by 5 bases, and 18 bases separated the two germline ends. In nucleotides, the CDR3 is TGTGCCAGCAGTTTCACTCGCCTGGGTGATTATCAGCCCCAGCATTTT. Translated, it gives CASSFTRLGDYQPQHF.

In this sample, this clonotype turned up once. Compared with germline, one end of the junction differs, possibly owing to a read error. This chain uses TRBV10-3 with TRBJ2-4, with 7 nucleotides matching TRBD2. The length of the CDR3 is 15 residues. Looked up from germline, CDR1 is ENHRY and CDR2 is SYGVKD. This chain's CDR3 is CAISESSGIGDIQHF. The DNA of the CDR3 is TGTGCCATCAGTGAGTCGAGCGGGATAGGTGACATTCAGCACTTC.

This clonotype was seen a few times. J is TRBJ2-7 and V is TRBV7-9; 12 bases match TRBD2. CDR3 length equals 14 residues. After removal of 4 bases from V and 6 bases from J, the junction contained 4 bases not matched to a gene. The germline CDR1 and CDR2 sequences are SEHNR and FQNEAQ (reference sequence). CDR3 residues: CASSSSSGGAEQYF. CDR3 DNA: TGTGCCAGCAGCTCCTCTAGCGGGGGGGCCGAGCAGTACTTC.

The chain carries TRBV12-3 or TRBV12-4 and TRBJ2-7; 12 bases line up with TRBD1. This CDR3 is built from 15 residues. Trimming took 2 bases from V and 7 from J; bases not matched to a gene: 6. CDR3 sequence (DNA): TGTGCCAGCAGTTTAAGGGACAGGGGGCTGAGTGAGCAGTACTTC. Its translation: CASSLRDRGLSEQYF.

This clonotype came up many times. The chain employs TRBV6-2 or TRBV6-3 and TRBJ2-4; 8 bases map to TRBD2. CDR1 is MNHEY and CDR2 is SVGEGT in the germline V gene. J was trimmed by 8 bases and V by 4 bases; bases with no gene match: 10. CDR3 length equals 15 residues. The CDR3 is CASSSLLGLVHIQYF. CDR3 nucleotide sequence: TGTGCCAGCAGTTCCCTATTGGGACTAGTTCACATTCAGTACTTC.

The genes are TRBV7-6 and TRBJ1-1; D might be TRBD1 (5 bases). Germline V lookup: CDR1 SGHVS, CDR2 FNYEAQ. Trimming removed 0 bases from V and 6 bases from J, with 14 bases in between. This CDR3 region has 15 residues. CDR3 in DNA: TGTGCCAGCAGCTTAGCGCCCCAGGGCTTTGCTGAAGCTTTCTTT. Its translation is CASSLAPQGFAEAFF.

This clonotype was seen only a few times. V and J are TRBV4-1 and TRBJ2-1; a possible D gene is TRBD2 (5 bases). CDR1 is MGHRA, CDR2 YSYEKL, per germline. The CDR3 totals 15 residues. The V end lost 4 bases, the J end lost 9 bases, and 19 bases lay between the germline ends. The CDR3 coding sequence is TGCGCCAGCAGCCCCGGCGAGCGGATGCCGGCTGAGCAGTTCTTC. Encoded protein: CASSPGERMPAEQFF.

This clonotype appeared a few times. V gene TRBV6-6 combines with J gene TRBJ2-4, with 7 bases that match TRBD2. This CDR3 contains 17 residues. The J segment lost 11 bases and the V segment lost 8 bases, leaving 24 bases of the junction unmatched. Germline V gene lookup returns CDR1 MNHNY and CDR2 SVGAGI (reference sequence). In DNA, the CDR3 is TGTGCCAGCGGAAACCCCCAGGCTAGCGGATTCAAAAAGGTTCAGTACTTC. It is translated as CASGNPQASGFKKVQYF.

This clonotype was seen ten or more times. This chain joins TRBV24-1 and TRBJ2-5; TRBD1 matches at 7 bases. Per the germline V gene, CDR1 is KGHDR and CDR2 is SFDVKD. This CDR3 contains 14 residues. V was pared by 5 bases and J by 3 bases, with 5 bases of the junction left unmatched. CDR3 nucleotides: TGTGCCACCAGTGCTACAGGGGTGGAAGAGACCCAGTACTTC. Amino acids: CATSATGVEETQYF.

This clonotype was observed a handful of times. The rearrangement links TRBV20-1 to TRBJ2-3; 7 bases align to TRBD2. Germline V lookup: CDR1 DFQATT, CDR2 SNEGSKA (reference sequence). This CDR3 spans 16 amino acids. V was pared by 3 bases and J by 2 bases, with 11 bases of the junction left unmatched. The CDR3 DNA reads TGCAGTGCTAGCTTAAGGGAGGGACCACACACAGATACGCAGTATTTT. This sequence encodes CSASLREGPHTDTQYF.

In its sample, this clonotype was seen a few times. The V and J genes are TRBV9 and TRBJ1-4; the D is unclear. Germline V gene sequence: CDR1 SGDLS, CDR2 YYNGEE. The germline V and J ends were trimmed by 4 bases and 8 bases, with 18 bases remaining between them. The CDR3 is made up of 15 amino acids. The CDR3 sequence: CASSPRTATGEKLFF. In DNA form, the CDR3 reads TGTGCCAGCAGCCCCCGGACGGCCACTGGGGAAAAACTGTTTTTT. Filled out from reference TRBV9 and TRBJ1-4, the complete variable domain reads DSGVTQTPKHLITATGQRVTLRCSPRSGDLSVYWYQQSLDQGLQFLIQYYNGEERAKGNILERFSAQQFPDLHSELNLSSLELGDSALYFCASSPRTATGEKLFFGSGTQLSVL.

The chain recombines TRBV21-1 with TRBJ1-1; the listed D gene, TRBD1, was not tested against the DNA. TRBV21-1 is marked as a pseudogene. The CDR3 runs 17 residues. In nucleotides, the CDR3 is TGTGCCAGCAGACCCCGGTCCTACTATTTTAAGAACACTGAAGCTTTCTTT. Translating gives CASRPRSYYFKNTEAFF.

This clonotype was observed a handful of times. The rearrangement links TRBV18 to TRBJ2-1; D is unclear. Germline V gene lookup returns CDR1 KGHSH and CDR2 LQKENI. The V and J ends lost 3 bases and 4 bases respectively, with 13 bases between them. The CDR3 loop spans 15 amino acids. Written as DNA, the CDR3 is TGTGCCAGCTCACCCGGGCCCGCGGATTACAATGAGCAGTTCTTC. Encoded protein: CASSPGPADYNEQFF.

The chain couples TRBV3-1 to TRBJ2-5; D is uncertain. The V end was cut by 4 bases, the J end by 2 bases, with 14 bases between. The CDR3 totals 15 residues. The germline V gene encodes CDR1 LGHDT and CDR2 YNNKEL (reference sequence). This chain's CDR3 is CASSPYLERQETQYF. CDR3 DNA: TGTGCCAGCAGCCCTTATCTAGAGCGACAAGAGACCCAGTACTTC.

This rearrangement joins TRBV12-3 or TRBV12-4 to TRBJ2-1; 10 nucleotides line up with TRBD2. Losses at the gene ends were 2 bases for V and 4 bases for J; bases not matched to a gene: 5. The CDR3 is 16 amino acids. The CDR3 loop is CASSLTGLAAYNEQFF. DNA for the CDR3: TGTGCCAGCAGTTTAACTGGACTAGCGGCATACAATGAGCAGTTCTTC.

V and J are TRBV20-1 and TRBJ2-1; 8 nucleotides match TRBD2. The CDR3 runs 14 residues. Germline assignment: CDR1 DFQATT and CDR2 SNEGSKA (reference sequence). V was pared by 5 bases and J by 3 bases, with 6 bases of the junction left unmatched. CDR3 coding DNA: TGCAGTGCTGGGACTAGTAGAGGCTACAATGAGCAGTTCTTC. Encoded protein: CSAGTSRGYNEQFF.

The chain uses TRBV5-1 and TRBJ1-1; D uncertain. The CDR3 is 13 amino acids. The V end was cut by 4 bases, the J end by 1 base, with 8 bases between. Germline CDR1 is SGHRS and CDR2 is YFSETQ. CDR3 protein: CASSGWTNTEAFF. In nucleotides, the CDR3 is TGCGCCAGCAGCGGCTGGACGAACACTGAAGCTTTCTTT.

This clonotype was seen many times. The chain has TRBV29-1 and TRBJ2-5; no definite D call. V gave up 7 bases and J gave up 1 base, with 13 bases separating them. This CDR3 comprises 13 residues. Germline loops: CDR1 SQVTM, CDR2 ANQGSEA. The CDR3 bases are TGCAGCGCTCACACCAGACGCCAAGAGACCCAGTACTTC. Translated, it gives CSAHTRRQETQYF.

Only one count was recorded for this clonotype. Possible read error: a much larger clone is one base away. This sequence joins TRBV10-3 and TRBJ2-5; possible D gene TRBD2, 6 bases. Germline-derived CDR1 and CDR2 are ENHRY and SYGVKD. CDR3 length equals 14 residues. The CDR3 nucleotides are TGTGCCACCAGTGAGTCTAACGGGGGAGAGACCCAGTACTTC. Translation: CATSESNGGETQYF.